This T cell receptor (beta chain) was profiled in a study of T cell repertoires in cytomegalovirus infection. V was cut by 2 bases and J by 5 bases, with 18 bases left in between. CDR3 length: 16 amino acids. Germline-derived CDR1 and CDR2 are SEHNR and FQNEAQ (reference sequence). Each CDR3 protein is one row after TCRdb ran MiXCR on the reads. This table holds more than 140,000 distinct CDR3 sequences, 6.5% found once. General observations from the study: Cumulative public TCR beta family frequency identified CMV carriers with the relevant HLA.

This clonotype was counted at least ten times. Its specificity is unknown. Sequencing was performed on PBMCs. This clonotype originated in a human donor in good health (CMV status not recorded). Some clones in this sample may be carry-over from other donors' samples. The J gene is TRBJ1-1, the V gene TRBV7-9; D possibly corresponds to TRBD1 (5 bases). CDR3 sequence: CASSLWLGSEGTEAFF. The CDR3 DNA reads TGTGCCAGCAGCTTATGGTTGGGGTCGGAGGGGACTGAAGCTTTCTTT.